Presented here are 17 T cell receptor beta chains from one specimen sequenced in a study of cytomegalovirus exposure and HLA in healthy donors. The PCR was carried out with 60 Vbeta primers and 13 Jbeta primers. Produced via immunoSEQ multiplex PCR; TCRdb's table is partial and in-frame only. The table has about 150,000 clones, over 60% seen once; the top ten hold approximately 2.9%. Sequences were obtained from PBMCs. These receptors originate from a middle-aged man in good health and CMV-seropositive.

V is TRBV29-1 and J is TRBJ2-3; 8 bases are a match to TRBD1. Germline V CDR1 and CDR2: SQVTM, ANQGSEA. The V gene end was trimmed by 3 bases and the J gene end by 2 bases; junction bases not matched to a gene: 7. The CDR3 length is 15 residues. Here the CDR3 DNA reads TGCAGCGTTGACCCCGGGACAGGACTCACAGATACGCAGTATTTT. Translating it yields CSVDPGTGLTDTQYF.

V usage is TRBV6-1 and J usage is TRBJ1-5; 9 bases fit TRBD1. The CDR3 is 15 amino acids. From germline, CDR1 is MNHNS and CDR2 SASEGT. V was pared by 6 bases and J by 4 bases, with 7 bases of the junction left unmatched. The CDR3 bases are TGTGCCAGCAGCGCCGGGACAGGGTCGAATCAGCCCCAGCATTTT. As protein: CASSAGTGSNQPQHF.

The CDR3 spells CASSRGNRGNQPQHF. The CDR3 DNA follows: TGTGCCAGCAGCCGGGGAAACAGGGGCAATCAGCCCCAGCATTTT. The genes are TRBV27 and TRBJ1-5; maybe TRBD1 (6 bases). Deletions cut 6 bases from V and 2 bases from J, with 14 bases between. The CDR3 spans 15 residues. Germline V gene data show CDR1 as MNHEY and CDR2 as SMNVEV (reference sequence).

The V and J genes are TRBV18 and TRBJ2-7; D might be TRBD1 (7 bases). This CDR3 is built from 16 residues. Germline CDR1 KGHSH, CDR2 LQKENI. V was trimmed by 0 bases and J by 1 base, leaving 13 bases between them. CDR3 DNA sequence: TGTGCCAGCTCACCACCTCGCGGGACAGAATCCTACGAGCAGTACTTC. This translates into CASSPPRGTESYEQYF. Variable domain in full (rest from reference TRBV18 and TRBJ2-7): NAGVMQNPRHLVRRRGQEARLRCSPMKGHSHVYWYRQLPEEGLKFMVYLQKENIIDESGMPKERFSAEFPKEGPSILRIQQVVRGDSAAYFCASSPPRGTESYEQYFGPGTRLTVT.

The CDR3 loop is CASSLVSSGKIQETQYF. CDR3 in DNA: TGCGCCAGCAGCTTGGTCTCTAGCGGGAAGATTCAAGAGACCCAGTACTTC. The chain is built from TRBV5-1 and TRBJ2-5, with TRBD2 matching 9 bases. The V gene end was trimmed by 0 bases and the J gene end by 2 bases; junction bases not matched to a gene: 8. The CDR3 spans 17 residues. Germline lookup yields CDR1 SGHRS and CDR2 YFSETQ.

This chain uses TRBV9 with TRBJ1-3; no clear D. The V end was cut by 0 bases, the J end by 3 bases, with 10 bases between. Germline V gene data show CDR1 as SGDLS and CDR2 as YYNGEE. This CDR3 contains 15 residues. CDR3 sequence reads: CASSVEESFGNTIYF. The DNA for the CDR3 is TGTGCCAGCAGCGTAGAGGAGTCATTTGGAAACACCATATATTTT.

This chain connects TRBV19 to TRBJ1-1; 9 bases match TRBD1. Per germline, CDR1 LNHDA and CDR2 SQIVND (reference sequence). The junction had 7 bases not matched to a gene; V was cut back by 8 bases and J by 3 bases. The CDR3 has 14 amino acids. The CDR3 here is CASRTGEGHTEAFF. CDR3 DNA: TGTGCCAGTCGGACAGGGGAAGGGCACACTGAAGCTTTCTTT.

The rearrangement uses TRBV11-1 and TRBJ2-1; 9 bases are shared with TRBD1. V shed 1 base, J shed 4 bases, and the junction held 2 bases outside the gene matches. CDR1 is SGHAT, CDR2 FQDESV, per germline (reference sequence). The CDR3 runs 15 residues. The CDR3 DNA reads as TGTGCCAGCAGCTTAGGAGGGACAGGGTACAATGAGCAGTTCTTC. It is translated as CASSLGGTGYNEQFF.

The chain is built from TRBV6-5 and TRBJ1-1; 8 nucleotides agree with TRBD1. V shed 2 bases and J 3 bases; nucleotides not matched to a gene: 2. This CDR3 comprises 14 residues. Germline assignment: CDR1 MNHEY and CDR2 SVGAGI. The CDR3 sequence is CASSYQGADTEAFF. DNA of the CDR3: TGTGCCAGCAGTTACCAGGGGGCGGACACTGAAGCTTTCTTT.

The J gene is TRBJ2-1, the V gene TRBV5-4; 7 nucleotides align to TRBD1. The V segment lost 0 bases and the J segment 3 bases; nucleotides outside the gene matches: 9. The CDR3 has 17 amino acids. From germline, CDR1 is SGHNT and CDR2 YYREEE (reference sequence). Here the CDR3 reads CASSLEKTGIYYNEQFF. The CDR3 nucleotides read TGTGCCAGCAGCTTGGAAAAGACAGGGATTTACTACAATGAGCAGTTCTTC. The variable domain in full, completed from reference TRBV5-4 and TRBJ2-1, reads ETGVTQSPTHLIKTRGQQVTLRCSSQSGHNTVSWYQQALGQGPQFIFQYYREEENGRGNFPPRFSGLQFPNYSSELNVNALELDDSALYLCASSLEKTGIYYNEQFFGPGTRLTVL.

J is TRBJ2-2 and V is TRBV27, with unresolved D. CDR1 and CDR2 from the germline V gene are MNHEY and SMNVEV (reference sequence). The CDR3 is made up of 12 amino acids. V shed 1 base and J shed 6 bases, with 3 bases lying between them. The CDR3 protein is CASSLLAGELFF. The CDR3 DNA sequence: TGTGCCAGCAGTTTATTAGCCGGGGAGCTGTTTTTT.

V and J are TRBV7-2 and TRBJ2-5; TRBD2 agrees at 8 bases. The J call may be in error: the DNA end matches TRBJ2-7 better. Germline CDR1 and CDR2: SGHTA and FQGNSA. CDR3 size: 15 residues. The CDR3 DNA reads TGTGCCAGCAGCTTAGTGTTAGCGGGAAGTCTCGAGCAGTACTTC. This encodes CASSLVLAGSLEQYF.

The V call is TRBV29-1, the J call TRBJ2-1; 9 nucleotides agree with TRBD2. Germline V gene lookup returns CDR1 SQVTM and CDR2 ANQGSEA. The CDR3 has 16 residues. V lost 0 bases, J lost 1 base, and 4 bases stayed unmatched. The CDR3 DNA is TGCAGCGTTGAAGATCTAGCGGGAATGTCCTACAATGAGCAGTTCTTC. This encodes CSVEDLAGMSYNEQFF.

The chain employs TRBV6-1 and TRBJ2-7; D call uncertain. Per the germline V gene, CDR1 is MNHNS and CDR2 is SASEGT. CDR3 length: 11 residues. The ends were cut back, 3 bases at V and 4 bases at J, with 4 bases in the middle. The CDR3 region is CASSDLYEQYF. Here the CDR3 DNA reads TGTGCCAGCAGTGACTTGTACGAGCAGTACTTC.

The chain carries TRBV7-8 and TRBJ2-7; 12 bases line up with TRBD2. Looked up from germline, CDR1 is SGHVS and CDR2 is FQNEAQ. Germline trimming cut 1 base from V and 4 bases from J; bases unmatched to any gene: 2. The CDR3 loop spans 15 amino acids. As DNA, the CDR3 is TGTGCCAGCAGCTTAGGGCTAGCGGGAGGGTACGAGCAGTACTTC. Residues: CASSLGLAGGYEQYF.

This chain connects TRBV9 to TRBJ2-1, with 8 bases fitting TRBD1. The CDR3 sequence is 15 residues long. V shed 4 bases, J shed 4 bases, and the junction held 7 bases outside the gene matches. CDR1 and CDR2 (germline): SGDLS, YYNGEE. The CDR3: CASSSRTGRYNEQFF. CDR3 DNA sequence: TGTGCCAGCAGCTCCCGGACAGGGAGATACAATGAGCAGTTCTTC.

The chain carries TRBV7-9 and TRBJ2-7; 7 bases align to TRBD1. J gave up 6 bases and V 5 bases, and 10 bases lay outside the gene matches. CDR3 size: 14 residues. Germline loops: CDR1 SEHNR, CDR2 FQNEAQ (reference sequence). CDR3 sequence reads: CASSPDRDRSEQYF. CDR3 nucleotides: TGTGCCAGCAGCCCAGACCGGGACAGATCCGAGCAGTACTTC.